This T cell receptor (beta chain) stems from a study of blood T cell repertoires in COVID-19. Study details: PBMCs, B-cell-depleted T cells, or T cells provided the cDNA or gDNA that made up the material.

Authors' processing steps: By means of reference gene primer amplification, nucleated cell counts were estimated. The assay was immunoSEQ multiplex PCR, and TCRdb's table has in-frame clones only and misses some. V and J calls and clone size are those listed in that table; D and trimming were worked out from the DNA. Altogether under 200,000 clones are present, 76% being singletons, with the ten largest covering 3.7%. V gave up 7 bases and J gave up 13 bases, with 15 bases separating them. CDR1 and CDR2 from the germline V gene are SGHRS and YFSETQ. The length of the CDR3 is 12 residues. The chain combines TRBV5-1 with TRBJ1-6; the D is unclear. The receptor's source is an elderly woman with acute or convalescent COVID-19. The source material was peripheral blood. The CDR3 reads CASPIGGRPLHF. The CDR3, as DNA: TGCGCCAGCCCTATTGGAGGGAGGCCCCTCCACTTT.